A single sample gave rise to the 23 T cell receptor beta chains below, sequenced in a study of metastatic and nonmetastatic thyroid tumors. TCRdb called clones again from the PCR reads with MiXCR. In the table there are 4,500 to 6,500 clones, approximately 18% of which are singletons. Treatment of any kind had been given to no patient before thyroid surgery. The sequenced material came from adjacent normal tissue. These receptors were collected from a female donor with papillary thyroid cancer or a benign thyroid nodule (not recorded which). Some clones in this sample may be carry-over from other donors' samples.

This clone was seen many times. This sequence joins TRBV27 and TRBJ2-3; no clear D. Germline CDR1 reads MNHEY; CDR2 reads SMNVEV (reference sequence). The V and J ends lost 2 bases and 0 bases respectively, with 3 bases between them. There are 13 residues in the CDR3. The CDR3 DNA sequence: TGTGCCAGCAGTTTAGTTAGCACAGATACGCAGTATTTT. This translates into CASSLVSTDTQYF.

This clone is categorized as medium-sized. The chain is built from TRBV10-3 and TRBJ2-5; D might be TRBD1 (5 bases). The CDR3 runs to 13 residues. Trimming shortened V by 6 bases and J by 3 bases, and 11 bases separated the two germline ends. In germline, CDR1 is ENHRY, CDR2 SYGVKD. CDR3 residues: CAISQQDKETQYF. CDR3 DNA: TGTGCCATCAGCCAACAGGATAAAGAGACCCAGTACTTC.

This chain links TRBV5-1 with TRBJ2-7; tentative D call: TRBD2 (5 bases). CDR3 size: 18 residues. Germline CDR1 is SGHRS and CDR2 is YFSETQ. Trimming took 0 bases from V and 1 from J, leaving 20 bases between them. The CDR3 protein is CASSLDISVRSSSYEQYF. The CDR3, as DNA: TGCGCCAGCAGCTTGGATATTAGCGTGAGGTCTTCGTCCTACGAGCAGTACTTC.

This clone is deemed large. The CDR3 nucleotides read TGTGCCAGTAGTACCACCGGACAGACTTATTCACCCCTCCACTTT. Translating it yields CASSTTGQTYSPLHF. The chain is built from TRBV19 and TRBJ1-6, with TRBD1 as a possible D gene (6 bases). V was cut by 4 bases and J by 8 bases, with 15 bases left in between. Germline V CDR1 and CDR2: LNHDA, SQIVND (reference sequence). This CDR3 comprises 15 residues.

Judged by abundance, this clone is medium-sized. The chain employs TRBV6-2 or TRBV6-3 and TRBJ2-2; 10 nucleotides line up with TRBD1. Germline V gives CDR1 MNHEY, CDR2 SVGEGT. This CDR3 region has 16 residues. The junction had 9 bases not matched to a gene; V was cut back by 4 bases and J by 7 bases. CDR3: CASSSHRQGAFGELFF. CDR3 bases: TGTGCCAGCAGTTCCCATCGACAGGGGGCTTTCGGGGAGCTGTTTTTT.

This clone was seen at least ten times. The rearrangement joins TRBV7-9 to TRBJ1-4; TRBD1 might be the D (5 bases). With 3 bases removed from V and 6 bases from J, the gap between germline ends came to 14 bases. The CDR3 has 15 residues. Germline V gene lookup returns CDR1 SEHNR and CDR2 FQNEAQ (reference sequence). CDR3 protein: CASSFEGQMDEKLFF. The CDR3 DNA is TGTGCCAGCAGCTTCGAAGGACAAATGGATGAAAAACTGTTTTTT.

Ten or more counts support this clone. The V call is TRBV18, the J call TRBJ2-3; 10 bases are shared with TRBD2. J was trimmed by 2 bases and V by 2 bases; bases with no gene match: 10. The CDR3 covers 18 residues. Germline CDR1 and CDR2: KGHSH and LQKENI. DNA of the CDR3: TGTGCCAGCTCACCAAGGGCTAGCGGGAGCTCTTACACAGATACGCAGTATTTT. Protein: CASSPRASGSSYTDTQYF.

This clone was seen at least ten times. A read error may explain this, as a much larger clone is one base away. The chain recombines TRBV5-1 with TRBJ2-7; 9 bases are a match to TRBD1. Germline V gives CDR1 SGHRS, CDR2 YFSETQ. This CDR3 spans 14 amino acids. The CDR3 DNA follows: TGCGCCATCAGCGACAGGGGGGAGGCCTACGAGCAGTACTTC. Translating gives CAISDRGEAYEQYF.

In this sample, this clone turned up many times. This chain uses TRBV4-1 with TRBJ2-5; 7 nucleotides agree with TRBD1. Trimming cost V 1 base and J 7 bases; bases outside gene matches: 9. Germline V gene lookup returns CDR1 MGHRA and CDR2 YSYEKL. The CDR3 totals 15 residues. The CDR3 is CASSQASRQGLTQYF. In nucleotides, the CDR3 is TGCGCCAGCAGCCAAGCTTCTAGACAGGGATTGACCCAGTACTTC.

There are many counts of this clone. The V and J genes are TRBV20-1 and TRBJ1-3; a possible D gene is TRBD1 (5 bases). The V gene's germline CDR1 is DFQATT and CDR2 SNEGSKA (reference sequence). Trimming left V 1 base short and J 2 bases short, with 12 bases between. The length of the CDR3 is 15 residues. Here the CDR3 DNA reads TGCAGTGCTAGAGGCGCCGGGACTGCTGGAAACACCATATATTTT. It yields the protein CSARGAGTAGNTIYF.

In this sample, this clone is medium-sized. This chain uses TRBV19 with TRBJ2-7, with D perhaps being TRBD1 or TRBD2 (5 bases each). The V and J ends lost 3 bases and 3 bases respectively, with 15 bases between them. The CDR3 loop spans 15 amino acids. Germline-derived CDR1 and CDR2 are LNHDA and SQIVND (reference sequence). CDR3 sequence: CASSIGSGAYYEQYF. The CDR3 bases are TGTGCCAGTAGTATCGGTTCCGGGGCTTACTACGAGCAGTACTTC.

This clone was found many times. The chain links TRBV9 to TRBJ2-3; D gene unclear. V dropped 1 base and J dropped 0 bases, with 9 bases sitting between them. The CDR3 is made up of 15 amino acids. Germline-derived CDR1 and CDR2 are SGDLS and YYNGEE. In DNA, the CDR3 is TGTGCCAGCAGCGTAAGCCGTTCTAGCACAGATACGCAGTATTTT. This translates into CASSVSRSSTDTQYF. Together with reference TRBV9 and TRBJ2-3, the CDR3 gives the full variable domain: DSGVTQTPKHLITATGQRVTLRCSPRSGDLSVYWYQQSLDQGLQFLIQYYNGEERAKGNILERFSAQQFPDLHSELNLSSLELGDSALYFCASSVSRSSTDTQYFGPGTRLTVL.

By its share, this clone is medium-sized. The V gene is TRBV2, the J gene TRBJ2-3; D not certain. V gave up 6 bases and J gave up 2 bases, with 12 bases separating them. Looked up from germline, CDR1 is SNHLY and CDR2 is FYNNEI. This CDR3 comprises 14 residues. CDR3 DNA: TGTGCCAGCAGGGATCTAGAGTTCACAGATACGCAGTATTTT. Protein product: CASRDLEFTDTQYF.

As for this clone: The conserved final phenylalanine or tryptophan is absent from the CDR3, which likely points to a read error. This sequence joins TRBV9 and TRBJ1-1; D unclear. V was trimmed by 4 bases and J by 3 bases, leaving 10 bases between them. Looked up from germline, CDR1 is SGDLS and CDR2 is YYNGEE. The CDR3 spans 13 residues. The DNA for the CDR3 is TGTGCCAGCAGCTTTCCGTGGGACACTGAAGCTTTCTAT. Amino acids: CASSFPWDTEAFY.

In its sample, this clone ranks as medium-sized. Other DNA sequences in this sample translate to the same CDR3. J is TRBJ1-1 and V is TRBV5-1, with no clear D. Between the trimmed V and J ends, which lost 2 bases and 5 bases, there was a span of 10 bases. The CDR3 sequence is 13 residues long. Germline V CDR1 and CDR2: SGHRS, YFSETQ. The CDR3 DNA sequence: TGCGCCAGCAGCTTCGACCGGGCGACTGAAGCTTTCTTT. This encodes CASSFDRATEAFF.

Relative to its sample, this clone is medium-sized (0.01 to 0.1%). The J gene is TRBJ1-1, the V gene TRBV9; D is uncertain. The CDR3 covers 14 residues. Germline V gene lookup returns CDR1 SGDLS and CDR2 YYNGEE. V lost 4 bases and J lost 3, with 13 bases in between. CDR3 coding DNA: TGTGCCAGCAGCTTCCGGGAAGACCACACTGAAGCTTTCTTT. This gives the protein CASSFREDHTEAFF.

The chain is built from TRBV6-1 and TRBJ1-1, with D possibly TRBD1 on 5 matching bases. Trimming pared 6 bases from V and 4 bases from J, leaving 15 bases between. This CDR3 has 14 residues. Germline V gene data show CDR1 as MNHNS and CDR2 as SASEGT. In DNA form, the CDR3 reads TGTGCCAGCAGACGGGACCCAGGAGCCACTGAAGCTTTCTTT. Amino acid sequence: CASRRDPGATEAFF.

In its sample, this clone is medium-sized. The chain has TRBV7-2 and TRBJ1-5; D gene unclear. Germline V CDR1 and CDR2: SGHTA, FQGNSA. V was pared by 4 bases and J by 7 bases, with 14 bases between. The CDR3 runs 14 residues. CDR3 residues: CASSSFGPGQPQHF. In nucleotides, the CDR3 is TGTGCCAGCAGCTCCTTTGGGCCGGGGCAGCCCCAGCATTTT.

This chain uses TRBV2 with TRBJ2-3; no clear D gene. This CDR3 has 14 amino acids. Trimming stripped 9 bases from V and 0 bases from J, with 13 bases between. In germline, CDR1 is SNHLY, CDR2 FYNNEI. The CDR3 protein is CASSRASSTDTQYF. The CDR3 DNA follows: TGTGCCAGTTCCCGGGCCTCTAGCACAGATACGCAGTATTTT. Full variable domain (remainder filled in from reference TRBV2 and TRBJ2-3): EPEVTQTPSHQVTQMGQEVILRCVPISNHLYFYWYRQILGQKVEFLVSFYNNEISEKSEIFDDQFSVERPDGSNFTLKIRSTKLEDSAMYFCASSRASSTDTQYFGPGTRLTVL.

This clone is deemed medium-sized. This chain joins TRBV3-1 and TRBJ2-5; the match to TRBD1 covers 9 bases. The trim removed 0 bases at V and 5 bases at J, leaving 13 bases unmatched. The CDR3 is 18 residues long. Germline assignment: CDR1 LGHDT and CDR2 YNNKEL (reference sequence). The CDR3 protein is CASSQDSAGQGTGETQYF. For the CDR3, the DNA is TGTGCCAGCAGCCAAGATTCAGCCGGACAGGGGACGGGGGAGACCCAGTACTTC.

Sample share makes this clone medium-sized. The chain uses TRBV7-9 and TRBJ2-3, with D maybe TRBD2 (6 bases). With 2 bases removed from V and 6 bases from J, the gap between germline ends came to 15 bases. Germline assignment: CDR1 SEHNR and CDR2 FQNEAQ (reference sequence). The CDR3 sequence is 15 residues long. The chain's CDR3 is CASSLMDGGSDTQYF. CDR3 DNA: TGTGCCAGCAGCTTAATGGATGGGGGGTCGGATACGCAGTATTTT. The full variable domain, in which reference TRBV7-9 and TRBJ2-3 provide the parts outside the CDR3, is DTGVSQNPRHKITKRGQNVTFRCDPISEHNRLYWYRQTLGQGPEFLTYFQNEAQLEKSRLLSDRFSAERPKGSFSTLEIQRTEQGDSAMYLCASSLMDGGSDTQYFGPGTRLTVL.

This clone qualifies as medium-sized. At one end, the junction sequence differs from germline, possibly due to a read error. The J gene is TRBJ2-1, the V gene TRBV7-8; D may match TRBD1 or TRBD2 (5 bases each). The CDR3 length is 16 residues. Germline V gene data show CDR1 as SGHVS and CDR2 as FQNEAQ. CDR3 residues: CASSLEKGSSYNEQFF. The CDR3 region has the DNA TGTGCCAGCAGTTTAGAAAAGGGGAGCTCCTACAATGAGCAGTTCTTC.

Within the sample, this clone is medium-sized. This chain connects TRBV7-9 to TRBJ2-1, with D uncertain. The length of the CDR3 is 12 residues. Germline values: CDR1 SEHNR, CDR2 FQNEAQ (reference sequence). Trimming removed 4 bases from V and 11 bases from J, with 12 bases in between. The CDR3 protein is CASSSVGNKQFF. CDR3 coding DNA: TGTGCCAGCAGCTCAGTGGGGAATAAGCAGTTCTTC.